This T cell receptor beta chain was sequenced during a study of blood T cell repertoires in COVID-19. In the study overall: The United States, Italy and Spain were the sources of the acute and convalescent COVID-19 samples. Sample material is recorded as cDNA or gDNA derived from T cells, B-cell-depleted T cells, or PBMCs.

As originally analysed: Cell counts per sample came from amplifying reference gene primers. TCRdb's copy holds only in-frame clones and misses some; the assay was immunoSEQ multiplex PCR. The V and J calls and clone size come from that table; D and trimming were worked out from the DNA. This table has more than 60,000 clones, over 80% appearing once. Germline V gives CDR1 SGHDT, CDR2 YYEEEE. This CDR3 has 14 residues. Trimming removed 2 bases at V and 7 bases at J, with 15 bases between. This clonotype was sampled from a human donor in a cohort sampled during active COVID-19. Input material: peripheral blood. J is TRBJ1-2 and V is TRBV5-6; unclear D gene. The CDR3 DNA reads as TGTGCCAGCAGCTTTTCATCTCCTCAGGCTGGCTACACCTTC. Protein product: CASSFSSPQAGYTF.